This TCR beta chain was documented in a study of beta chain features in type 1 diabetes. Whole-study findings and limits: The analysis here could not establish whether HLA type shapes TCRB rearrangement. In type 1 diabetes patients, VDJ junctions had fewer insertions; deletions at these junctions were more frequent. Since sequencing was performed on cDNA, cells with high TCR expression could be over-represented.

The study reverse transcribed the entire isolated RNA, so it sequenced expressed TCRB transcripts. Sequencing was performed with immunoSEQ multiplex PCR; in TCRdb, only in-frame clones are kept and a portion is missing. The data contain 300,000 to 350,000 clones, around 8% of them singletons. Purity above 95% was achieved in all sorted populations. With respect to this clone: What it binds is not known. Different DNA sequences within this sample yield the same CDR3.

The CDR3 totals 14 residues. The germline V gene has CDR1 KGHSH and CDR2 LQKENI. With V trimmed by 3 bases and J by 3 bases, 3 bases remained unmatched. The receptor comes from a woman aged 18-30 years in good health. The sample taken for sequencing was central memory CD4+ T cells from blood. The V and J genes are TRBV18 and TRBJ2-7; TRBD1 matches 9 bases. The CDR3 DNA reads TGTGCCAGCTCACCCGGGACAGGGAACTACGAGCAGTACTTC. Protein product: CASSPGTGNYEQYF.